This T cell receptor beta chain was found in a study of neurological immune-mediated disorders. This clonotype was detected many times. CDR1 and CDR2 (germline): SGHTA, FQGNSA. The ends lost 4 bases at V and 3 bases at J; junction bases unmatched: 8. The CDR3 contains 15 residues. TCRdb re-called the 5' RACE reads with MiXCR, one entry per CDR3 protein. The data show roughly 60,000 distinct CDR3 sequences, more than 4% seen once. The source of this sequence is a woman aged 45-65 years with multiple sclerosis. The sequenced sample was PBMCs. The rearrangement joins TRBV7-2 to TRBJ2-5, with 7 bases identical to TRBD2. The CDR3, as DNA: TGTGCCAGCAGCTCCCTGGGTCGGGAGGAAGAGACCCAGTACTTC. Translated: CASSSLGREEETQYF.